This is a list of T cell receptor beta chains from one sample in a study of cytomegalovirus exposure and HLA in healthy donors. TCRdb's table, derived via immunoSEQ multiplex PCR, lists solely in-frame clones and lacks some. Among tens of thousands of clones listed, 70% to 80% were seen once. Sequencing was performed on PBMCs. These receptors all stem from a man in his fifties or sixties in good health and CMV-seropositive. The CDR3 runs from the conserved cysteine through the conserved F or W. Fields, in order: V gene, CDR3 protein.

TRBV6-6 CASSSYGGAGGDTQYF
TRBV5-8 CASTFTIDTQYF
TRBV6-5 CASSPRDRGTYEQYF
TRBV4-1 CASSDRDLPYEQYF
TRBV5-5 CASSLTSSSYEQYF
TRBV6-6 CASSYSGSRGNQPQHF
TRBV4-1 CASSQEAGKGSYEQYF
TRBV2 CASSTGNYEQFF
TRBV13 CASSLWVAGAQETQYF
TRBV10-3 CAIGGASEREDHNEQFF
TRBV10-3 CAISELGDSYEQYF
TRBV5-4 CASSLDRGWTTNEKLFF
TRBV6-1 CASSLDRTEAFF
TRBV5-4 CASSFGTDNYGYTF
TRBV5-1 CASSLATGGSYNEQFF
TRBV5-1 CASRYLGDNYEQCF
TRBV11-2 CASSLDRASTGELFF
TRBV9 CASSVTGHPSYNEQFF
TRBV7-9 CASSYRDTEAFF
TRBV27 CASSLFPPGLAGLGTDTQYF
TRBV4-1 CASSQGLAGTQETQYF
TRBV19 CASRAEVARGYTIYF
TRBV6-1 CASSVGTGSYNSPLHF
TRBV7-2 CASRLGTSGYNEQFF
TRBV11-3 CASSNRRGTNTGELFF
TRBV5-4 CASSLASQRGGRETQYF
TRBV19 CASSSWETENTEAFF
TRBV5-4 CASSPSPRGSPDTDTQYF
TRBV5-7 CASSCPGQEASYEQYF
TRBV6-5 CASITGQGAYEQYF
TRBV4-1 CASSQMGLNLAGELFF
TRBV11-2 CASSLDPLYEQYF
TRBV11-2 CASSFSGNSYEQYF
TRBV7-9 CASSSEETQYF
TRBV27 CASSSYGEASYEQYF
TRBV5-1 CASSRLGTSGSQETQYF
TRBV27 CASSLLWLAEYNEQFF
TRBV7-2 CASSLLGQINSPLHF
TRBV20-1 CSARDRAGYTF
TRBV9 CASSGDRGGYTF
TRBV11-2 CASSVPDGGGLYEQYF
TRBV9 CASSVAPRDTQYF
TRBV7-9 CASSPGDSLIEQYF
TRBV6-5 CASSLGLNYGYTF
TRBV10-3 CAISTRNTEAFF
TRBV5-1 CASSFQGSYEQYF
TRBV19 CASRNRTGGSQPQHF
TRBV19 CASTEGAGSYNEQFF
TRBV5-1 CASSLEHGTEAFF